Listed below are T cell receptor beta chains from one sample, sequenced in a study of blood T cell repertoires in COVID-19. The table came from immunoSEQ multiplex PCR; TCRdb's copy has only in-frame clones and leaves some out. Here the sample spans 200,000 to 300,000 clones, approximately 85% being singletons. The sample was PBMCs or T cells enriched from blood (not recorded which). The receptors here all came from a woman aged 45-65 years with acute COVID-19. Each CDR3 is given without its conserved first and last residue. A D gene is named only where the DNA matches it firmly.

V gene,D gene,J gene,CDR3 protein
TRBV7-9,TRBD1,TRBJ1-1,ASDKQGAGTEAF
TRBV7-9,TRBD1,TRBJ2-4,ASSLWGQGAKNIQY
TRBV11-2,TRBD1,TRBJ2-7,ASSSSTGGRNEQY
TRBV29-1,-,TRBJ1-1,SVEPGQNTEAF
TRBV5-1,-,TRBJ2-2,ASSLAGNTGELF
TRBV6-5,-,TRBJ1-4,ASSYLGGNEKLF
TRBV19,TRBD1,TRBJ1-2,ATNARTGLFVHYGYT
TRBV30,TRBD2,TRBJ2-5,AMGDSFTGGQETQY
TRBV7-2,-,TRBJ2-7,ASSLAREREQY
TRBV6-5,-,TRBJ1-3,ASSYSGAYSGNTIY
TRBV10-3,TRBD1,TRBJ1-1,AISDPLGDRRTEAF
TRBV30,TRBD1,TRBJ1-2,AWSRTGTGANYGYT
TRBV6-1,TRBD2,TRBJ2-3,ASSEARGDTQY
TRBV4-1,TRBD2,TRBJ2-7,ASSQDLTSGGAYEQY
TRBV6-2/TRBV6-3,TRBD2,TRBJ2-7,ASSLAGGSSYEQY
TRBV14,-,TRBJ1-2,ASSYRVGGYT
TRBV12-3/TRBV12-4,-,TRBJ1-2,ASRQGTYNYT
TRBV29-1,TRBD2,TRBJ2-3,SVAPRLAGGRDTQY
TRBV7-2,TRBD2,TRBJ2-2,ASSSRTSGGTGELF
TRBV5-1,TRBD2,TRBJ2-5,ASGTSGQETQY
TRBV19,TRBD2,TRBJ2-1,ASCSGGVPYNEQF
TRBV27,-,TRBJ1-1,ASNVAADTEAF
TRBV18,-,TRBJ1-2,ASSPSAGGGYT
TRBV18,TRBD1,TRBJ2-7,ASSQLDRSLYEQY
TRBV6-5,TRBD2,TRBJ2-1,ASSKTSGGWNEQF
TRBV4-3,-,TRBJ2-5,ASSRTVEETQY
TRBV10-1,-,TRBJ2-7,ASSESGSRHEQY
TRBV5-1,-,TRBJ1-4,ASSSGRTNEKLF
TRBV6-2/TRBV6-3,TRBD2,TRBJ2-1,ASSDSGGKKF
TRBV5-1,-,TRBJ2-1,ASSLVEGNEQF
TRBV5-6,-,TRBJ2-7,ASSFRLRVGEQY
TRBV5-5,-,TRBJ1-5,ASSLMRVGGNQPQH
TRBV3-1/TRBV3-2,-,TRBJ2-3,ASRASLGTDTQY
TRBV6-2/TRBV6-3,TRBD1,TRBJ1-5,ASSRPQGASNQPQH
TRBV19,-,TRBJ2-7,ASSIGRGPFYEQY
TRBV13,-,TRBJ1-1,ASSLQGGNTEAF
TRBV7-8,-,TRBJ1-1,ASSLGENTEAF
TRBV10-1,TRBD2,TRBJ2-1,ATERGSYNEQF
TRBV5-1,-,TRBJ1-1,ASSFLGVLGAEAF
TRBV20-1,-,TRBJ1-2,SANEGPYGYT
TRBV20-1,-,TRBJ1-2,SARDRLGYT
TRBV7-2,-,TRBJ1-5,ASSKQGYQPQH
TRBV9,TRBD2,TRBJ2-1,ASSSPGGGRNEQF
TRBV14,-,TRBJ1-6,ASSHNAPNSPLH
TRBV5-6,-,TRBJ1-2,ASSLAQHGYT
TRBV27,-,TRBJ1-5,ASSSFGRGRNQPQH